The 18 T cell receptor beta chains given below trace back to one sample, sequenced in a study of lymphopenia after photon versus proton radiotherapy (dated by TCRdb to the late 2010s). Library preparation used the immunoSEQ multiplex PCR assay. TCRdb obtained this table from immuneACCESS and retained in-frame rearrangements with V and J assigned. These tables miss some clones; where compared with another copy, unresolved V genes account for less than half of the shortfall, and the remainder is unexplained. The table for this sample lists approximately 21,000 clones; 85% of them were counted only once. The ten largest clones take up roughly 20% of the sample. The sequences come from peripheral blood, collected from a patient treated with photon-based radiotherapy. The receptors were sampled from a man aged 60 to 75 with pancreatic cancer.

V usage is TRBV30 and J usage is TRBJ2-3; no definite D call. The V gene lost 0 bases and the J gene lost 4 bases, with 5 bases spanning the gap. The CDR3 length is 12 residues. CDR1 is GTSNPN, CDR2 SVGIG, per germline (reference sequence). The CDR3 DNA is TGTGCCTGGAGTGTAGGGCCAGATACGCAGTATTTT. This codes for CAWSVGPDTQYF.

The table lists this clone with a few counts. The chain is built from TRBV7-2 and TRBJ1-6, with a tentative D call TRBD1 (6 bases). Per germline, CDR1 SGHTA and CDR2 FQGNSA. V shed 2 bases and J shed 10 bases, with 15 bases lying between them. The CDR3 spans 15 residues. The CDR3 region has the DNA TGTGCCAGCAGCTTAAATACAGGGATAGGATCACCCCTCCACTTT. Protein: CASSLNTGIGSPLHF.

The V gene is TRBV7-2, the J gene TRBJ1-2; D might be TRBD1 (6 bases). V was cut by 0 bases and J by 1 base, with 12 bases left in between. CDR1 and CDR2 (germline): SGHTA, FQGNSA. The CDR3 totals 16 residues. The CDR3 spells CASSLAWGTFNYGYTF. Written as DNA, the CDR3 is TGTGCCAGCAGCTTAGCATGGGGGACATTTAACTATGGCTACACCTTC. The full variable domain, rest sourced from reference TRBV7-2 and TRBJ1-2, is GAGVSQSPSNKVTEKGKDVELRCDPISGHTALYWYRQSLGQGLEFLIYFQGNSAPDKSGLPSDRFSAERTGGSVSTLTIQRTQQEDSAVYLCASSLAWGTFNYGYTFGSGTRLTVV.

The chain carries TRBV2 and TRBJ2-3; D remains ambiguous. Looked up from germline, CDR1 is SNHLY and CDR2 is FYNNEI. This CDR3 is 14 amino acids long. V shed 4 bases and J shed 2 bases, with 10 bases lying between them. The CDR3 nucleotides are TGTGCCAGCAGTGTCGATCGGAACACAGATACGCAGTATTTT. As protein: CASSVDRNTDTQYF.

V usage is TRBV19 and J usage is TRBJ1-5, with D unclear. Germline CDR1 LNHDA, CDR2 SQIVND (reference sequence). The V end was cut by 7 bases, the J end by 3 bases, with 16 bases between. The length of the CDR3 is 15 residues. The CDR3 loop is CASKQEAVYNQPQHF. The CDR3 DNA reads TGTGCCAGTAAGCAGGAAGCGGTGTACAATCAGCCCCAGCATTTT.

The CDR3 loop reads CASSYSRWNTEAFF. CDR3 DNA sequence: TGTGCCAGCAGTTATTCCAGGTGGAACACTGAAGCTTTCTTT. The chain carries TRBV6-5 and TRBJ1-1; D remains unclear. CDR1 is MNHEY, CDR2 SVGAGI, per germline. Trimming took 3 bases from V and 1 from J, leaving 9 bases between them. CDR3 length: 14 residues.

This clone was detected once. V and J are TRBV4-2 and TRBJ1-5; the D is unclear. The CDR3 is 15 amino acids. V lost 0 bases to trimming and J lost 2 bases, with 8 bases between them. Germline CDR1 and CDR2: LGHNA and YNFKEQ. CDR3 DNA: TGTGCCAGCAGCCAAGAAGTAAGGGGCAATCAGCCCCAGCATTTT. Its protein is CASSQEVRGNQPQHF.

V usage is TRBV5-5 and J usage is TRBJ1-2; D possibly corresponds to TRBD1 (6 bases). This CDR3 region has 15 residues. Germline V gives CDR1 SGHKS, CDR2 YYEKEE (reference sequence). Deletions cut 0 bases from V and 2 bases from J, with 11 bases between. The CDR3, as DNA: TGTGCCAGCAGCTTGGCGGGACATCAAAACTATGGCTACACCTTC. It codes for CASSLAGHQNYGYTF.

The J gene is TRBJ1-1, the V gene TRBV15; a weak D match, TRBD1 (5 bases). The ends were cut back, 3 bases at V and 0 bases at J, with 17 bases in the middle. This CDR3 has 17 amino acids. Germline CDR1 LNHNV, CDR2 YYDKDF (reference sequence). The CDR3 loop is CATSRADGAPMNTEAFF. In DNA, the CDR3 is TGTGCCACCAGCAGGGCAGATGGGGCCCCGATGAACACTGAAGCTTTCTTT.

The CDR3 DNA follows: TGTGCCTGGACCCCACAGGGGTCCGGCTACACCTTC. It is translated as CAWTPQGSGYTF. The chain is built from TRBV30 and TRBJ1-2; 7 bases align to TRBD1. Germline CDR1 GTSNPN, CDR2 SVGIG (reference sequence). The V gene end was trimmed by 4 bases and the J gene end by 8 bases; junction bases not matched to a gene: 7. The CDR3 runs to 12 residues.

CDR3 in amino acids: CSVVGDLGYRETQYF. CDR3 in DNA: TGCAGCGTTGTTGGCGACCTTGGGTATAGGGAGACCCAGTACTTC. This chain connects TRBV29-1 to TRBJ2-5; D remains ambiguous. This CDR3 is built from 15 residues. Deletions cut 4 bases from V and 5 bases from J, with 20 bases between. Germline V CDR1 and CDR2: SQVTM, ANQGSEA.

This chain connects TRBV5-1 to TRBJ1-1; TRBD1 might be the D (6 bases). The germline V gene has CDR1 SGHRS and CDR2 YFSETQ. With 4 bases removed from V and 3 bases from J, the gap between germline ends came to 10 bases. This CDR3 has 13 amino acids. CDR3: CASSTGQYTEAFF. CDR3 DNA sequence: TGCGCCAGCAGCACCGGACAGTACACTGAAGCTTTCTTT.

This clone was found once. The chain recombines TRBV9 with TRBJ1-5, with D hard to call. Trimming pared 1 base from V and 12 bases from J, leaving 17 bases between. Germline CDR1 and CDR2: SGDLS and YYNGEE. The CDR3 consists of 14 residues. CDR3 sequence (DNA): TGTGCCAGCAGCGTAACTGGGGAAGGGATTGTCCAGCATTTT. Protein: CASSVTGEGIVQHF.

This chain joins TRBV6-1 and TRBJ1-3; no definite D call. The CDR3 extends over 15 amino acids. Germline CDR1 and CDR2: MNHNS and SASEGT. Trimming removed 6 bases at V and 0 bases at J, with 12 bases between. CDR3 bases: TGTGCCAGCAGGCCGGGGTCAACCTCTGGAAACACCATATATTTT. This gives the protein CASRPGSTSGNTIYF.

This clone was recorded only once. V and J are TRBV7-9 and TRBJ2-5; D ambiguous. Trimming stripped 2 bases from V and 0 bases from J, with 4 bases between. The germline V gene has CDR1 SEHNR and CDR2 FQNEAQ (reference sequence). This CDR3 has 13 amino acids. The CDR3 protein is CASSLWYQETQYF. CDR3 in DNA: TGTGCCAGCAGCTTATGGTACCAAGAGACCCAGTACTTC. Supplemented by reference TRBV7-9 and TRBJ2-5, the full variable domain reads DTGVSQNPRHKITKRGQNVTFRCDPISEHNRLYWYRQTLGQGPEFLTYFQNEAQLEKSRLLSDRFSAERPKGSFSTLEIQRTEQGDSAMYLCASSLWYQETQYFGPGTRLLVL.

This clone was seen more than once but under ten times. DNA for the CDR3: TGTGCCAGCAGCCCCGGCTCTGGGGCCAACGTCCTGACTTTC. Translated, it gives CASSPGSGANVLTF. The chain joins TRBV7-9 to TRBJ2-6; D is ambiguous. The V end lost 5 bases, the J end lost 0 bases, and 5 bases lay between the germline ends. The CDR3 is 14 amino acids. Per the germline V gene, CDR1 is SEHNR and CDR2 is FQNEAQ (reference sequence).

V gene TRBV9 combines with J gene TRBJ1-2, with 8 bases identical to TRBD1. Germline values: CDR1 SGDLS, CDR2 YYNGEE. With 3 bases clipped from V and 5 bases from J, the junction kept 6 bases outside the gene matches. This CDR3 is built from 14 residues. The CDR3 loop reads CASSAVQGGYGYTF. The CDR3, as DNA: TGTGCCAGCAGCGCGGTACAGGGGGGGTATGGCTACACCTTC.

The rearrangement uses TRBV5-1 and TRBJ1-2; D gene uncertain. Deletions cut 4 bases from V and 0 bases from J, with 10 bases between. This CDR3 spans 14 amino acids. Germline values: CDR1 SGHRS, CDR2 YFSETQ. The DNA for the CDR3 is TGCGCCAGCAGCGACCTGACGTCTAACTATGGCTACACCTTC. Protein product: CASSDLTSNYGYTF.